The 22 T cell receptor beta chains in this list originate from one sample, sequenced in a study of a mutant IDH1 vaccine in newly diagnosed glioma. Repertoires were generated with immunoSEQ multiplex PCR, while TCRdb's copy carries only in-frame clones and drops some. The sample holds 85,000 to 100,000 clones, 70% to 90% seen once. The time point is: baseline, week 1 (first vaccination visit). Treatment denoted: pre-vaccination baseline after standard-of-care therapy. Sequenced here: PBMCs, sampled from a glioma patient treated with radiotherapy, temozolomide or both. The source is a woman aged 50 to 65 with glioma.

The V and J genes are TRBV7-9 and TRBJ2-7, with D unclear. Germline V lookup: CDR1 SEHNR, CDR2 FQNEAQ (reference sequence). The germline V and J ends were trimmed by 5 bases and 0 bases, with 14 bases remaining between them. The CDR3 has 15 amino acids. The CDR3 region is CASSPVVSHSYEQYF. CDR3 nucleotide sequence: TGTGCCAGCAGCCCAGTTGTCAGTCACTCCTACGAGCAGTACTTC.

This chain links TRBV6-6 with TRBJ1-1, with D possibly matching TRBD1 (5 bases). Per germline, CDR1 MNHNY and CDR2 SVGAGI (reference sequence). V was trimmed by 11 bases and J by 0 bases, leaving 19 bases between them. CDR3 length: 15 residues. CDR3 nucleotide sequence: TGTGCCTTAGGAAAGGGGTTAGCTATGAACACTGAAGCTTTCTTT. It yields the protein CALGKGLAMNTEAFF.

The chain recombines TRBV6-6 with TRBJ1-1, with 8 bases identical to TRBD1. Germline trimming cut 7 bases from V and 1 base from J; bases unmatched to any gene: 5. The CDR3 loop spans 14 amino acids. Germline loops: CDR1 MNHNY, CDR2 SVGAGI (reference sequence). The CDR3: CASNPGTGNTEAFF. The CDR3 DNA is TGTGCCAGCAACCCCGGGACAGGGAACACTGAAGCTTTCTTT.

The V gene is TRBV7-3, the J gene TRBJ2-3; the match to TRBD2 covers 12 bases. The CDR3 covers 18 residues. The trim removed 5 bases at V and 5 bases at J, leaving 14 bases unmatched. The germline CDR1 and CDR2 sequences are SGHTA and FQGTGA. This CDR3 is CASSQLETSGSLVDTQYF. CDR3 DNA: TGTGCCAGCAGCCAACTTGAGACTAGCGGGAGTTTGGTAGATACGCAGTATTTT.

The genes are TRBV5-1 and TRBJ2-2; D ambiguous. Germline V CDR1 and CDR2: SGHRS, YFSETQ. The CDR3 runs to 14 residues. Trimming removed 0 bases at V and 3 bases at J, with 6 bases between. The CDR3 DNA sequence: TGCGCCAGCAGCTTGGCCTCATACACCGGGGAGCTGTTTTTT. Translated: CASSLASYTGELFF. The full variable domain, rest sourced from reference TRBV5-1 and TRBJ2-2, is KAGVTQTPRYLIKTRGQQVTLSCSPISGHRSVSWYQQTPGQGLQFLFEYFSETQRNKGNFPGRFSGRQFSNSRSEMNVSTLELGDSALYLCASSLASYTGELFFGEGSRLTVL.

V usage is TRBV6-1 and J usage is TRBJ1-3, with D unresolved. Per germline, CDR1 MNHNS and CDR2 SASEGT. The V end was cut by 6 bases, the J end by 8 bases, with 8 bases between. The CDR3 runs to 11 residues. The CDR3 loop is CASRDEDTIYF. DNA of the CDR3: TGTGCCAGCAGGGATGAGGACACCATATATTTT.

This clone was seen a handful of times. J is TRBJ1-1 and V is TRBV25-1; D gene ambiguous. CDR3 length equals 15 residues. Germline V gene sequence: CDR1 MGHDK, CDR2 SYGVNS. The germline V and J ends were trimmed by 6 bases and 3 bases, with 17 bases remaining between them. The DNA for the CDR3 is TGTGCCAGCAGCATTGCGGGGTTGGTAGACACTGAAGCTTTCTTT. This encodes CASSIAGLVDTEAFF.

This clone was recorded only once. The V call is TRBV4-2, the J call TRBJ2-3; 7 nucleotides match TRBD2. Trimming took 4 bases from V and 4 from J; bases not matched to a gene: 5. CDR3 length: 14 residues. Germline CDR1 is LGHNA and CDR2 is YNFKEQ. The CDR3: CASSLREIADTQYF. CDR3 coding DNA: TGTGCCAGCAGCCTGCGGGAGATCGCAGATACGCAGTATTTT.

CDR3 region: CASSTGSSYEQYF. CDR3 DNA: TGTGCCAGCAGCACAGGTTCCTCCTACGAGCAGTACTTC. The genes are TRBV28 and TRBJ2-7, with D possibly TRBD1 on 5 matching bases. This CDR3 has 13 residues. The V end lost 6 bases, the J end lost 0 bases, and 9 bases lay between the germline ends. Looked up from germline, CDR1 is MDHEN and CDR2 is SYDVKM.

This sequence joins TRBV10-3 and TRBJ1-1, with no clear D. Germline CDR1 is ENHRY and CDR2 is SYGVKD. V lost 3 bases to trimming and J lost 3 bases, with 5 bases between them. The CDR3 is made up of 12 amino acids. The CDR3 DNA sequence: TGTGCCATCAGTGATCCGTACACTGAAGCTTTCTTT. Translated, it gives CAISDPYTEAFF.

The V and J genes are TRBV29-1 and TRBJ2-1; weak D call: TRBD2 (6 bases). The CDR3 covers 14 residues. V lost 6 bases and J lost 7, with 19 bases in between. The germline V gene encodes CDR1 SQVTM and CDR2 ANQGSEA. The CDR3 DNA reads TGCAGCGTGGGTGGACTAATTGCCGCTAATGAGCAGTTCTTC. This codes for CSVGGLIAANEQFF.

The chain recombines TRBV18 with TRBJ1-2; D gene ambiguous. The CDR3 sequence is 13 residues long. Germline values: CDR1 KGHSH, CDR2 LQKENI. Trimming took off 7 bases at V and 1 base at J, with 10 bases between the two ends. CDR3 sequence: CASLDTHNYGYTF. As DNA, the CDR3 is TGTGCCAGCTTAGACACCCATAACTATGGCTACACCTTC.

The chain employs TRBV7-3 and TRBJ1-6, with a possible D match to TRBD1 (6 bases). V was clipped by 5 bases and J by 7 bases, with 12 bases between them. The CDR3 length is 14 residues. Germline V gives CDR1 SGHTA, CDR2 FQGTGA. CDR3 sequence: CASSLDSWNSPLHF. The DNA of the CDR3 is TGTGCCAGCAGCCTGGACAGTTGGAATTCACCCCTCCACTTT. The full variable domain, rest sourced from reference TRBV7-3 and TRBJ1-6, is GAGVSQTPSNKVTEKGKYVELRCDPISGHTALYWYRQSLGQGPEFLIYFQGTGAADDSGLPNDRFFAVRPEGSVSTLKIQRTERGDSAVYLCASSLDSWNSPLHFGNGTRLTVT.

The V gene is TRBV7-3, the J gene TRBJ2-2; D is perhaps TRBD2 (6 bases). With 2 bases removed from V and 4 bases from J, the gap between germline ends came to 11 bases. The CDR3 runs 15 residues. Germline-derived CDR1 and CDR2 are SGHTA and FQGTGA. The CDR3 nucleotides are TGTGCCAGCAGCTTATTCGGGAGTGGCACCGGGGAGCTGTTTTTT. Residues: CASSLFGSGTGELFF.

CDR3: CASSLIGGDEQFF. CDR3 nucleotide sequence: TGTGCCAGCAGTTTAATAGGTGGGGATGAGCAGTTCTTC. V gene TRBV28 combines with J gene TRBJ2-1, with D unclear. Germline V CDR1 and CDR2: MDHEN, SYDVKM. The length of the CDR3 is 13 residues. V lost 2 bases to trimming and J lost 8 bases, with 10 bases between them.

CDR3 sequence reads: CAWSGGTVNQPQHF. CDR3 DNA sequence: TGTGCCTGGAGTGGAGGGACGGTCAATCAGCCCCAGCATTTT. The rearrangement joins TRBV30 to TRBJ1-5, with D possibly matching TRBD1 (5 bases). The length of the CDR3 is 14 residues. Germline V gene data show CDR1 as GTSNPN and CDR2 as SVGIG (reference sequence). The V end lost 1 base, the J end lost 3 bases, and 10 bases lay between the germline ends.

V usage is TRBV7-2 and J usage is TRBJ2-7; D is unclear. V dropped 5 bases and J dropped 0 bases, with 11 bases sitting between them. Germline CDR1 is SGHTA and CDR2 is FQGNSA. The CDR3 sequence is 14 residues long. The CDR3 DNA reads TGTGCCAGCAGCCAAAGGGTACACTCCTACGAGCAGTACTTC. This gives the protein CASSQRVHSYEQYF.

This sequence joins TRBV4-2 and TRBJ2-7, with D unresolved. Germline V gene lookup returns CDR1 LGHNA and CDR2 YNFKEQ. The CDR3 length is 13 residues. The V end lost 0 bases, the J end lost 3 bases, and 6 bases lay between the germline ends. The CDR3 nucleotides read TGTGCCAGCAGCCAAGATAGGGTCTACGAGCAGTACTTC. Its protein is CASSQDRVYEQYF.

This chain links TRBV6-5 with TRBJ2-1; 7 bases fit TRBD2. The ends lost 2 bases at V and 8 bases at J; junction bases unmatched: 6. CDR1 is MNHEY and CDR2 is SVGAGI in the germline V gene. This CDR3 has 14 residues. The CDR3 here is CASSYGGGRHEQFF. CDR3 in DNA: TGTGCCAGCAGTTACGGGGGAGGGCGGCATGAGCAGTTCTTC.

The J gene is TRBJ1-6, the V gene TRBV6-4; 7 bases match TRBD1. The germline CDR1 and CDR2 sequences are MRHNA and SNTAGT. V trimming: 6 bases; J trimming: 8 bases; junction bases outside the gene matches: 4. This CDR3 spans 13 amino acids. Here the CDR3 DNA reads TGTGCCAGCAGCCGGGACAGAGATTCACCCCTCCACTTT. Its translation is CASSRDRDSPLHF.

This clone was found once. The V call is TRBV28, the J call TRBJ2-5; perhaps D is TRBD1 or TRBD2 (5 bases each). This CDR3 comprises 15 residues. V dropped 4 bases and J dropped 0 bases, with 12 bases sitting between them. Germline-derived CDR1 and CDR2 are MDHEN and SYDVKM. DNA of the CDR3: TGTGCCAGCAGTTCCCCCGGGACGAACCAAGAGACCCAGTACTTC. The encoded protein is CASSSPGTNQETQYF.

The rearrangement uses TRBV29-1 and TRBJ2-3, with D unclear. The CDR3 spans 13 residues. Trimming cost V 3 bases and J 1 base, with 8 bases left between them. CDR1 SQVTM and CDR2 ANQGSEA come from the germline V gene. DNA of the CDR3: TGCAGCGTTGAGTGGTCAGGCACAGATACGCAGTATTTT. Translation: CSVEWSGTDTQYF.